This T cell receptor beta chain emerged from a study of T cell repertoires in cytomegalovirus infection. The CDR3 is 14 amino acids. V gave up 6 bases and J gave up 0 bases, with 10 bases separating them. Germline lookup yields CDR1 LNHDA and CDR2 SQIVND (reference sequence). There are many counts of this clonotype. Its target is unknown. Using its own MiXCR run on the reads, TCRdb lists one record per CDR3 protein. The sample consists of around 310,000 distinct CDR3 sequences, 25% to 35% of them appearing once. This material consisted of cultured PBMCs, taken from culture after CMV antigen stimulation. The clonotype was recovered from a human donor in good health (CMV status not recorded). Some clones in this sample may be carry-over from other donors' samples. V gene TRBV19 combines with J gene TRBJ2-3; weak D call: TRBD2 (6 bases). This chain's CDR3 is CASRGGDSTDTQYF. The CDR3 nucleotides read TGTGCCAGTAGGGGGGGAGATAGCACAGATACGCAGTATTTT.